This TCR beta chain appears in the sequencing data of a study of cytomegalovirus exposure and HLA in healthy donors (TCRdb year 2017). In terms of the full investigation: The roughly 700 repertoires of the first cohort and the approximately 130 validation repertoires were produced on the same platform, according to a later analysis. The study was designed to test whether signatures of past pathogen exposure could be identified by cataloging public T cell receptors. In addition to the first cohort of 650 to 750 subjects, a separate validation cohort of 120 different subjects was used. The study combined high-throughput TCR immunosequencing, statistical association of individual TCRs with disease status, and machine learning to predict cytomegalovirus infection status. The paper's findings and limits, for the study overall: Of the cluster scores, about 94% were above 0 in a later analysis, which found that TCRs clustered in the first cohort also tended to co-occur in the 95 to 150 validation repertoires. The classifier was reported to diagnose cytomegalovirus status with high specificity and sensitivity in both the original cohort and the validation cohort. Three of the identified cytomegalovirus-associated TCR beta chains were confirmed in vitro to be specific for cytomegalovirus antigens. While some public TCRs were present in many individuals, most TCR sequences turned up only very rarely across donors. The study listed 150 to 200 TCR beta chains as associated with cytomegalovirus. The authors suggested that the approach could potentially be extended to other disease states and immunological phenotypes. A later analysis had no HLA typing for the validation cohort, so co-occurrence there was scored across all 130 or so repertoires.

Separate from the roughly 650-subject first cohort, the validation cohort of some 130 subjects was the group to which the donors belonged. This clone has more than one count but fewer than ten. What this receptor recognizes is not known. No much larger clone exists at a distance of one base, and base qualities are not known. Library method: the immunoSEQ multiplex PCR assay. Per the source publication's procedure: A statistical classification framework was built for diagnosing cytomegalovirus status from the catalog of TCR beta chain sequences. Here the immuneACCESS table is served through TCRdb, limited to in-frame sequences with V and J called. Missing clones are a known gap in these copies; in checked studies unresolved V genes cover under half, and the rest lacks a known reason. Clonal size and the V and J genes are those of that table, whereas D and trimming came from the DNA. The sample has almost 75,000 clones on record, roughly 80% of them singletons. Less than 3% of the sample comes from the top ten.

Trimming leaves V shorter by 9 bases and J shorter by 7 bases, with the junction holding 17 bases beyond the gene matches. The CDR3 starts with the cysteine, ends with the phenylalanine, and has 15 residues. Of all the DNA, just the CDR3 is kept, 45 bases in frame from base 1. CDR1 and CDR2, per the germline V gene, are MDHEN and SYDVKM. Source material: PBMCs. This sequence uses TRBV28 and TRBJ1-2, with 7 bases matching TRBD1. The origin of this receptor is a man aged 25-40 years in good health and CMV-seronegative. The CDR3 corresponds to CASLVRQGYSGGYTF. The DNA reads as follows: TGTGCCAGTTTGGTCCGACAGGGATATTCTGGTGGCTACACCTTC.